This T cell receptor (beta chain) was sequenced in a study of cytomegalovirus exposure and HLA in healthy donors. Points from the study as a whole: TCR beta chain V- and J-gene trimming was linked, in a later analysis, to a missense variant in DCLRE1C. Immune exposure information available was restricted to CMV serostatus. TRBV6-2, TRBV6-3 and some other V segments were unresolvable in 87-base-pair reads. Associated with HLA alleles at 0.05 false discovery rate in a later analysis were over 15,000 TCR beta sequences.

The PCR used 60 Vbeta and 13 Jbeta primers. Here immunoSEQ multiplex PCR was the method, and the copy in TCRdb shows in-frame clones only, minus some. The sample holds over 200,000 clones; more than 75% are singletons and the top ten take about 1.2%. Notes on this clone: Its antigen remains unidentified.

Germline V CDR1 and CDR2: MNHNY, SVGAGI (reference sequence). The CDR3 covers 15 residues. The V call is TRBV6-6, the J call TRBJ2-5; 9 bases are shared with TRBD2. The DNA end favors TRBJ2-7, so the J call may be wrong. Sequenced sample: PBMCs. This receptor was obtained from a human donor in good health. The CDR3 loop is CASSTSAGGTYEQYF. CDR3 DNA sequence: TGTGCCAGCAGTACATCAGCGGGAGGTACCTACGAGCAGTACTTC.